The TCR beta chain described here comes from a study of early T cells in non-severe SARS-CoV-2 infection. Study summary: Chains stayed unpaired after sequencing of bulk RNA from unsorted whole blood.

The TCR library protocol was used to attach unique molecular identifiers. These identifiers were attached to individual cDNA molecules. TCRdb recomputed calls from the 5' RACE reads with MiXCR, one row per CDR3 protein. Of under 85,000 distinct CDR3 sequences listed, 14% to 15% are singletons. The CDR3 extends over 16 amino acids. V was shortened by 7 bases and J by 0 bases, with 16 bases between the two germline ends. The germline V gene encodes CDR1 SGHTA and CDR2 FQGNSA. Study conclusions and caveats: Matching results from VDJdb favored anti-spike CD8 responses, leaving private and CD4 specificities undetected.

This clonotype was recorded at least ten times. The antigen remains undetermined. The sample was whole blood. This chain connects TRBV7-2 to TRBJ2-1; D is unclear. The receptor comes from an adult who was a healthcare worker with PCR-confirmed SARS-CoV-2 infection or an uninfected control (not recorded which). The CDR3 bases are TGTGCCAGCACCGCGCGTGCGCTTAGCTCCTACAATGAGCAGTTCTTC. This translates into CASTARALSSYNEQFF. Combining the CDR3 with reference TRBV7-2 and TRBJ2-1 gives the whole variable domain GAGVSQSPSNKVTEKGKDVELRCDPISGHTALYWYRQSLGQGLEFLIYFQGNSAPDKSGLPSDRFSAERTGGSVSTLTIQRTQQEDSAVYLCASTARALSSYNEQFFGPGTRLTVL.